Below, 14 T cell receptor beta chains from the same sample are listed, as sequenced in a study of T cells in Graves' hyperthyroidism and ophthalmopathy. Amplification of TCR beta CDR3 regions was performed using RNA transcripts as template. The HTBI primer set was used in a first-round RT-PCR of the TCR CDR3. TCRdb redid the calling of the multiplex PCR reads with MiXCR, one entry per CDR3 protein. The sample holds 600,000 to 700,000 distinct CDR3 sequences, roughly 45% seen once. Sequenced: peripheral blood or thyroid tissue (not recorded which). The receptors shown here come from an adult man with Graves' disease, either hyperthyroidism or ophthalmopathy (not recorded which).

This clonotype came up a few times. The V and J genes are TRBV2 and TRBJ2-7; D unclear. Per the germline V gene, CDR1 is SNHLY and CDR2 is FYNNEI. The CDR3 runs 14 residues. Trimming pared 8 bases from V and 3 bases from J, leaving 17 bases between. The CDR3 bases are TGTGCCAGCGGCCCCGGCGTGACTCACTACGAGCAGTACTTC. It specifies CASGPGVTHYEQYF.

CDR3 in DNA: TGCAGCGTTGTGACTCCCGGGACAGGGGTAAATTCACCCCTCCACTTT. Its translation is CSVVTPGTGVNSPLHF. V usage is TRBV29-1 and J usage is TRBJ1-6; 10 bases fit TRBD1. The V gene end was trimmed by 4 bases and the J gene end by 7 bases; junction bases not matched to a gene: 10. Germline loops: CDR1 SQVTM, CDR2 ANQGSEA. CDR3 length: 16 amino acids.

The table lists this clonotype with many counts. The chain recombines TRBV14 with TRBJ1-6, with TRBD1 as a possible D gene (5 bases). Per the germline V gene, CDR1 is SGHDN and CDR2 is FVKESK. V was pared by 4 bases and J by 9 bases, with 13 bases between. The CDR3 totals 14 residues. The CDR3 DNA reads as TGTGCCAGCAGCCCCAGGGTTGGCGGTTCACCCCTCCACTTT. Its protein product is CASSPRVGGSPLHF.

About this clonotype itself: The junction departs from the called germline gene at one end, perhaps through a read error. V usage is TRBV12-3 or TRBV12-4 and J usage is TRBJ1-5; maybe TRBD1 (5 bases). This CDR3 is 13 amino acids long. CDR3 loop: CAGSFRGAGTQHF. The CDR3 region has the DNA TGTGCCGGCAGTTTTCGAGGGGCCGGGACCCAGCATTTT.

The chain combines TRBV25-1 with TRBJ1-3; a possible D gene is TRBD1 (5 bases). The ends were cut back, 3 bases at V and 0 bases at J, with 12 bases in the middle. CDR1 and CDR2 from the germline V gene are MGHDK and SYGVNS. The CDR3 consists of 16 residues. This chain's CDR3 is CASSEGGGGSGNTIYF. In DNA, the CDR3 is TGTGCCAGCAGTGAGGGAGGCGGGGGCTCTGGAAACACCATATATTTT.

This clonotype was picked up many times. As DNA, the CDR3 is TGTGCCAGCAGCGGGATCAACTATGGCTACACCTTC. Amino acids: CASSGINYGYTF. The V gene is TRBV7-9, the J gene TRBJ1-2; D is undetermined. V was trimmed by 5 bases and J by 2 bases, leaving 6 bases between them. This CDR3 contains 12 residues. Per germline, CDR1 SEHNR and CDR2 FQNEAQ (reference sequence).

The chain employs TRBV7-2 and TRBJ1-5, with TRBD1 matching 8 bases. CDR1 and CDR2 (germline): SGHTA, FQGNSA. There are 16 residues in the CDR3. Trimming removed 1 base from V and 6 bases from J; junction bases left unmatched: 8. For the CDR3, the DNA is TGTGCCAGCAGCTTAGAGGGCAGGGGGCCGAGTCAGCCCCAGCATTTT. Protein sequence: CASSLEGRGPSQPQHF.

This clonotype was picked up a small number of times. The chain has TRBV20-1 and TRBJ1-2, with 9 bases identical to TRBD1. The V gene's germline CDR1 is DFQATT and CDR2 SNEGSKA (reference sequence). V was clipped by 6 bases and J by 6 bases; unmatched bases: 5. CDR3 length: 12 residues. This chain's CDR3 is CSAEQGANGYTF. CDR3 sequence (DNA): TGCAGTGCAGAACAGGGGGCAAATGGCTACACCTTC.

The V call is TRBV20-1, the J call TRBJ1-1; a weak D match, TRBD1 (6 bases). CDR1 and CDR2 from the germline V gene are DFQATT and SNEGSKA (reference sequence). The germline V and J ends were trimmed by 5 bases and 3 bases, with 22 bases remaining between them. This CDR3 comprises 16 residues. CDR3 region: CSAPNELRTAYTEAFF. In DNA form, the CDR3 reads TGCAGTGCTCCGAATGAGCTCCGGACAGCATACACTGAAGCTTTCTTT.

This chain connects TRBV7-9 to TRBJ1-5, with D uncertain. V was shortened by 6 bases and J by 2 bases, with 26 bases between the two germline ends. Looked up from germline, CDR1 is SEHNR and CDR2 is FQNEAQ (reference sequence). This CDR3 contains 19 residues. This CDR3 is CASSAPRPDGLIGNQPQHF. The DNA for the CDR3 is TGTGCCAGCAGTGCCCCCCGACCGGATGGGCTTATAGGCAATCAGCCCCAGCATTTT.

V usage is TRBV2 and J usage is TRBJ1-3, with D uncertain. Germline values: CDR1 SNHLY, CDR2 FYNNEI. The ends were cut back, 6 bases at V and 7 bases at J, with 25 bases in the middle. The CDR3 extends over 17 amino acids. The CDR3 coding sequence is TGTGCCAGCAGCCAAGTCGGGCCTGATGTAGGTTGGAACACCATATATTTT. As protein: CASSQVGPDVGWNTIYF. The entire variable domain, with the rest obtained from reference TRBV2 and TRBJ1-3, is as follows: EPEVTQTPSHQVTQMGQEVILRCVPISNHLYFYWYRQILGQKVEFLVSFYNNEISEKSEIFDDQFSVERPDGSNFTLKIRSTKLEDSAMYFCASSQVGPDVGWNTIYFGEGSWLTVV.

This clonotype came up a few times. V is TRBV5-1 and J is TRBJ2-7; 9 nucleotides line up with TRBD2. This CDR3 spans 14 amino acids. V lost 1 base, J lost 4 bases, and 3 bases stayed unmatched. Looked up from germline, CDR1 is SGHRS and CDR2 is YFSETQ. CDR3 coding DNA: TGCGCCAGCAGCTTGAGACTAGCGGCTTACGAGCAGTACTTC. It specifies CASSLRLAAYEQYF.

The V call is TRBV25-1, the J call TRBJ1-5, with TRBD1 matching 7 bases. CDR1 is MGHDK and CDR2 is SYGVNS in the germline V gene. CDR3 length: 16 amino acids. Trimming removed 0 bases from V and 2 bases from J; junction bases left unmatched: 4. The CDR3 coding sequence is TGTGCCAGCAGTGAATATTGGACAGGCGGCAATCAGCCCCAGCATTTT. Its translation: CASSEYWTGGNQPQHF. Full variable domain (remainder filled in from reference TRBV25-1 and TRBJ1-5): EADIYQTPRYLVIGTGKKITLECSQTMGHDKMYWYQQDPGMELHLIHYSYGVNSTEKGDLSSESTVSRIRTEHFPLTLESARPSHTSQYLCASSEYWTGGNQPQHFGDGTRLSIL.

In this sample, this clonotype turned up once. This chain connects TRBV10-3 to TRBJ2-6; tentatively, D is TRBD1 (5 bases). V was clipped by 10 bases and J by 2 bases, with 9 bases between them. The germline V gene has CDR1 ENHRY and CDR2 SYGVKD. This CDR3 region has 13 residues. DNA for the CDR3: TGTGCCACAGGGATCGCTGGGGCCAACGTCCTGACTTTC. It translates to CATGIAGANVLTF.